Here is one T cell receptor beta chain with its context. This receptor's antigen is unknown. No clone much larger than this one lies a single base away; base qualities are absent. The data are from a study of cytomegalovirus exposure and HLA in healthy donors (dated by TCRdb to about 2017). With regard to the full study: According to a later analysis, the approximately 120 validation repertoires were produced on the same platform as the approximately 620 repertoires of the first cohort. The study aimed to test whether signatures of past pathogen exposure could be identified by cataloging public T cell receptors. The study combined high-throughput TCR immunosequencing, statistical association of individual TCRs with disease status, and machine learning to predict cytomegalovirus infection status. Along with the roughly 710-subject first cohort, a separate validation cohort of over 90 different subjects was used. Broader findings and caveats from the paper: In the study, approximately 160 TCR beta chains were listed as associated with cytomegalovirus. Most TCR sequences were observed very rarely across donors, whereas some public TCRs were present in many individuals. A later analysis found that TCRs clustered in the first cohort also tended to co-occur in the 120 or so validation repertoires, with just under 95% of cluster scores above 0. A few of the identified cytomegalovirus-associated TCR beta chains were confirmed in vitro to be specific for cytomegalovirus antigens. It was suggested by the authors that the approach could potentially be generalized to other disease states and immunological phenotypes. A later analysis had no HLA typing for the validation cohort, so co-occurrence there was scored across all 120 repertoires. In both the original and validation cohorts, the classifier was reported to diagnose cytomegalovirus status with high specificity and sensitivity.

The CDR3 measures 15 amino acids from cysteine to phenylalanine. The read is trimmed to its CDR3 DNA, 45 bases read in frame from base 1. The germline V gene provides CDR1 MDHEN and CDR2 SYDVKM. V and J are trimmed by 3 bases and 6 bases, and the gene matches miss 3 bases of the junction. The donors were included in the validation cohort of roughly 130 subjects, a group kept apart from the approximately 700-subject first cohort. The library was made by the immunoSEQ multiplex PCR assay. Turning to the authors' computational methods: A statistical classification framework was built for diagnosing cytomegalovirus status from the catalog of TCR beta chain sequences. This is the immuneACCESS table as TCRdb keeps it, with only in-frame sequences that have V and J called. A part of the clones is gone; compared with another copy, unresolved V genes explain less than half, and the rest is unexplained. From that table come the V and J calls and clone size; the DNA was used to work out D and trimming. The sample records some 250,000 clones, approximately 84% of which are singletons. Around 1.2% of the sample goes to the ten largest clones.

The source material was PBMCs. This TCR derives from a woman younger than 45 in good health and CMV-seropositive. Recombination connected TRBV28 to TRBJ2-1, with 12 bases in between that match TRBD2. The base sequence is TGTGCCAGCAGTTTTATACTAGCGGGAGGCAATGAGCAGTTCTTC. It specifies CASSFILAGGNEQFF.